The 16 T cell receptor beta chains reported below all come from one sample, sequenced in a study of T cells after yellow fever vaccination. TCRdb ran MiXCR on the 5' RACE reads and lists one entry per CDR3 protein. Of hundreds of thousands of distinct CDR3 sequences listed, roughly 14% are singletons. The source material was PBMCs, sampled on the day of the yellow fever booster vaccination. These receptors were obtained from a man aged 25-40 years who received the YFV17D yellow fever vaccine.

This clonotype has only a few counts. The chain's CDR3 is CAARSNVDGYTF. The DNA for the CDR3 is TGTGCCGCACGTTCAAATGTAGATGGCTACACCTTC. The rearrangement links TRBV6-5 to TRBJ1-2; D gene ambiguous. The V and J ends lost 11 bases and 6 bases respectively, with 16 bases between them. This CDR3 has 12 residues. Germline loops: CDR1 MNHEY, CDR2 SVGAGI.

V is TRBV6-5 and J is TRBJ2-7, with D uncertain. Trimming left V 2 bases short and J 3 bases short, with 14 bases between. The germline V gene has CDR1 MNHEY and CDR2 SVGAGI. This CDR3 spans 15 amino acids. The CDR3 here is CASSYGPLGHYEQYF. Written as DNA, the CDR3 is TGTGCCAGCAGTTACGGGCCATTGGGCCACTACGAGCAGTACTTC.

The chain uses TRBV24-1 and TRBJ2-3; 7 bases agree with TRBD1. Trimming took 5 bases from V and 3 from J; bases not matched to a gene: 7. CDR1 KGHDR and CDR2 SFDVKD come from the germline V gene. This CDR3 is built from 15 residues. CDR3 sequence: CATSATGAATDTQYF. The CDR3 region has the DNA TGTGCCACCAGTGCTACAGGGGCTGCTACAGATACGCAGTATTTT.

J is TRBJ2-1 and V is TRBV5-4, with 8 bases lining up with TRBD2. Germline V CDR1 and CDR2: SGHNT, YYREEE (reference sequence). V dropped 3 bases and J dropped 6; count of bases not matched to a gene: 8. The CDR3 has 15 residues. In nucleotides, the CDR3 is TGTGCCAGCAGCTCTGGGACTAGGGTCACCAATGAGCAGTTCTTC. Amino acid sequence: CASSSGTRVTNEQFF.

This clonotype appeared a few times. For the CDR3, the DNA is TGCAGTGCTCCCAGACTAGCGGGCGAAGGGAGTGGGCAGTACTTC. It codes for CSAPRLAGEGSGQYF. The J gene is TRBJ2-7, the V gene TRBV20-1; 10 positions agree with TRBD2. Looked up from germline, CDR1 is DFQATT and CDR2 is SNEGSKA (reference sequence). This CDR3 contains 15 residues. The J segment lost 9 bases and the V segment lost 5 bases, leaving 16 bases of the junction unmatched.

This chain joins TRBV29-1 and TRBJ2-1; D ambiguous. Germline V CDR1 and CDR2: SQVTM, ANQGSEA. Trimming left V 8 bases short and J 4 bases short, with 18 bases between. The CDR3 has 14 amino acids. CDR3: CSHREGLLYNEQFF. In DNA form, the CDR3 reads TGCAGCCACCGCGAAGGGCTACTTTACAATGAGCAGTTCTTC.

The V call is TRBV7-6, the J call TRBJ1-6; D might be TRBD1 (6 bases). V lost 5 bases and J 9 bases, leaving 17 bases between the germline ends. Germline CDR1 SGHVS, CDR2 FNYEAQ. The CDR3 consists of 15 residues. Here the CDR3 DNA reads TGTGCCAGCAGCGCAGCCGGGGTCAGGGGTTCACCCCTCCACTTT. This sequence encodes CASSAAGVRGSPLHF.

This clonotype has a handful of counts. The J gene is TRBJ2-5, the V gene TRBV20-1; D is uncertain. Between the trimmed V and J ends, which lost 0 bases and 4 bases, there was a span of 6 bases. In germline, CDR1 is DFQATT, CDR2 SNEGSKA (reference sequence). CDR3 length: 12 residues. In DNA form, the CDR3 reads TGCAGTGCTAGAGATCACCTAGAGACCCAGTACTTC. Translated: CSARDHLETQYF.

The gene calls are TRBV12-3 or TRBV12-4 and TRBJ2-7; 9 nucleotides match TRBD2. The J segment lost 3 bases and the V segment lost 1 base, leaving 10 bases of the junction unmatched. The CDR3 runs 17 residues. The CDR3 reads CASSLGDATSGYYEQYF. CDR3 DNA sequence: TGTGCCAGCAGTTTAGGGGACGCGACTAGCGGATACTACGAGCAGTACTTC.

The rearrangement uses TRBV6-2 or TRBV6-3 and TRBJ2-1, with TRBD2 matching 12 bases. Per germline, CDR1 MNHEY and CDR2 SVGEGT. V shed 5 bases and J 7 bases; nucleotides not matched to a gene: 9. CDR3 length equals 16 residues. CDR3 nucleotides: TGTGCCAGCAGTCACCCGACTAGCGGGAGTGAGAATGAGCAGTTCTTC. Translating gives CASSHPTSGSENEQFF.

This clonotype occurred a few times. J is TRBJ2-7 and V is TRBV29-1, with D possibly being TRBD2 (6 bases). V was pared by 4 bases and J by 3 bases, with 13 bases between. Germline values: CDR1 SQVTM, CDR2 ANQGSEA. CDR3 length: 13 amino acids. Written as DNA, the CDR3 is TGCAGCGTTGTTGCCCCCGGGGGCTACGAGCAGTACTTC. Translation: CSVVAPGGYEQYF.

This clonotype was counted ten times or more. The chain uses TRBV29-1 and TRBJ2-5; D is unclear. Trimming removed 3 bases at V and 1 base at J, with 9 bases between. The CDR3 extends over 13 amino acids. Germline lookup yields CDR1 SQVTM and CDR2 ANQGSEA. DNA for the CDR3: TGCAGCGTTGAGGAGAACAGCCAAGAGACCCAGTACTTC. Its protein is CSVEENSQETQYF.

This sequence joins TRBV19 and TRBJ2-5, with D maybe TRBD2 (6 bases). V gave up 3 bases and J gave up 2 bases, with 13 bases separating them. Germline V gene sequence: CDR1 LNHDA, CDR2 SQIVND (reference sequence). The CDR3 is 15 residues long. The CDR3 loop reads CASSMGGWGQETQYF. CDR3 DNA: TGTGCCAGTAGTATGGGGGGATGGGGGCAAGAGACCCAGTACTTC.

The table lists this clonotype with many counts. The chain has TRBV20-1 and TRBJ2-3; D gene unclear. V was pared by 2 bases and J by 2 bases, with 11 bases between. The length of the CDR3 is 14 residues. Germline V lookup: CDR1 DFQATT, CDR2 SNEGSKA (reference sequence). In nucleotides, the CDR3 is TGCAGTGCTAGATCCAGCACTTTCACAGATACGCAGTATTTT. Protein: CSARSSTFTDTQYF.

This clonotype turned up a few times. The chain has TRBV6-2 or TRBV6-3 and TRBJ2-7, with unresolved D. Germline values: CDR1 MNHEY, CDR2 SVGEGT. V lost 6 bases and J 4 bases, leaving 13 bases between the germline ends. The CDR3 consists of 13 residues. Here the CDR3 reads CASRDPQLYEQYF. CDR3 nucleotides: TGTGCCAGCAGGGACCCACAATTGTACGAGCAGTACTTC.

This clonotype showed up many times. This chain links TRBV30 with TRBJ2-2; unclear D gene. V was shortened by 2 bases and J by 1 base, with 5 bases between the two germline ends. Per germline, CDR1 GTSNPN and CDR2 SVGIG (reference sequence). This CDR3 has 13 residues. This CDR3 is CAWSRQNTGELFF. DNA of the CDR3: TGTGCCTGGAGTCGACAGAACACCGGGGAGCTGTTTTTT.